This T cell receptor (beta chain) emerged from a study of shared clonotypes between healthy human individuals. The donors, healthy adults who were HIV-negative, had experienced no recent acute infections or vaccinations. This CDR3 has 12 residues. Trimming removed 3 bases from V and 7 bases from J, with 10 bases in between. The germline V gene encodes CDR1 LNHDA and CDR2 SQIVND (reference sequence). TCRdb keeps only in-frame clones here, not all; method: immunoSEQ multiplex PCR. Here the sample spans approximately 510,000 clones, approximately 85% being singletons. This TCR derives from a woman in her thirties or forties in good health. Some clones in this sample may be carry-over from other donors' samples. The J gene is TRBJ2-7, the V gene TRBV19; D possibly matches TRBD1 or TRBD2 (7 bases each). The sample was PBMCs. As DNA, the CDR3 is TGTGCCAGTAGTATTCAGGGGGGGGAGCAGTACTTC. This translates into CASSIQGGEQYF.